This T cell receptor beta chain was documented in a study of blood T cell repertoires in COVID-19. Study overall: The cDNA or gDNA used as material had been derived from T cells, B-cell-depleted T cells, or PBMCs.

The CDR3 is 15 residues long. CDR1 is MNHEY, CDR2 SMNVEV, per germline (reference sequence). The V end was cut by 2 bases, the J end by 2 bases, with 12 bases between. This clone was detected only once. Participants spanned ages 18 to 89 years and resided in 20 to 25 US areas. People in the exposed group encountered a COVID-19 case within 2 weeks before entering the study. Sequencing used immunoSEQ multiplex PCR; TCRdb keeps in-frame clones, though not all of them. The top ten clones hold about 0.9% of a sample with around 400,000 clones, about nine tenths of them seen once. This TCR came from a woman aged 40-49 years who had been exposed to COVID-19. The material sequenced was PBMCs or T cells enriched from blood (not recorded which). This chain joins TRBV27 and TRBJ1-1; no reliable D call. CDR3 DNA: TGTGCCAGCAGTTTAGGTAGAGCGGGAAACACTGAAGCTTTCTTT. Residues: CASSLGRAGNTEAFF.